The T cell receptor beta chain described here comes from a study of STAT5B mutations in CD4+ large granular lymphocyte leukemia (dated by TCRdb to 2022 to 2024). For context, the study as a whole: Among healthy controls, the CDR3 'QG' motif was associated with a particular HLA allele. The study compared the TCRbeta repertoires of patients with CD4+ T-cell large granular lymphocyte leukemia against those of healthy blood donors. Flow cytometry on FACSCanto II or FACSVerse confirmed that purified fractions exceeded 95% purity among lymphocytes. General study outcomes and caveats: Each patient's main leukemic clonotypes were private, but 25% of these clonotypes showed up at low frequency in the non-leukemic repertoires of other patients. CD4-sorted patient repertoires appeared more clonal than healthy CD4+ repertoires, and this difference persisted after removing the putative leukemic clones. The data were not HLA-matched, and the higher clonality in CD4+ T-LGLL than in CD8+ T-LGLL could be due to the relatively small sample size. Enrichment of TRBV06-family usage was observed among the top patient clones (8/27) relative to healthy controls (2/35).

This clone was seen more than once but under ten times. It lacks a known antigen. No clone much larger than this one lies a single base away; base qualities are absent. From the cysteine up to the valine, the CDR3 has a length of 15 residues. Of all the DNA, just the CDR3 is kept, 45 bases in frame from base 1. The immunoSEQ assay at survey resolution was used to sequence TCRbeta rearrangements from genomic DNA. The source study handled its data this way. In the TCR sequencing data, the lowest productive clonotype frequency that could be detected was 2.59 x 10-5. Only productive TCRbeta rearrangements, defined as complete and in-frame sequences, were included in the analyses. Sample clonality was computed as Simpson clonality in the immunoSEQ Analyzer version 3.0. Clones were categorized by frequency as very rare, small, medium, large (1-20%) or hyperexpanded (>20%). OLGA 1.2.3 estimated generation probabilities, VDJtools produced V-gene circos plots, VDJdb was queried for specificities, and GLIPH identified CDR3 motifs. This is the immuneACCESS table as TCRdb keeps it, with only in-frame sequences that have V and J called. A part of the clones is gone; compared with another copy, unresolved V genes explain less than half, and the rest is unexplained. V, J and clone size are those of that table, while D and trimming were read from the DNA. The sample has about 26,000 clones on record, around 80% of them singletons. The top ten constitute approximately 0.98% of the sample.

The healthy controls were 37 blood donors, and the buffy coats of these donors were supplied by the Finnish Red Cross blood service. All TCR-sequenced material derived from peripheral blood: patient blood samples and healthy donor buffy coats. Ficoll-Hypaque gradient centrifugation was used to isolate peripheral blood mononuclear cells. CD4+ cells were purified magnetically from the buffy coats of healthy controls. Genomic DNA was extracted using the Gentra Puregene Cell and Tissue kit, and a Qubit 2.0 fluorometer was used to quantify it. The clonotype was recovered from a human donor in good health. Sequenced sample: CD4+ T cells from blood buffy coats. The chain couples TRBV21-1 to TRBJ2-7; the table's D call of TRBD1 was not tested on the DNA. TRBV21-1 is a recognized pseudogene. The CDR3 reads CASHSGGTASYEQYV. The sequence in DNA is TGTGCCAGCCACAGCGGCGGGACAGCTTCCTACGAGCAGTACGTC.